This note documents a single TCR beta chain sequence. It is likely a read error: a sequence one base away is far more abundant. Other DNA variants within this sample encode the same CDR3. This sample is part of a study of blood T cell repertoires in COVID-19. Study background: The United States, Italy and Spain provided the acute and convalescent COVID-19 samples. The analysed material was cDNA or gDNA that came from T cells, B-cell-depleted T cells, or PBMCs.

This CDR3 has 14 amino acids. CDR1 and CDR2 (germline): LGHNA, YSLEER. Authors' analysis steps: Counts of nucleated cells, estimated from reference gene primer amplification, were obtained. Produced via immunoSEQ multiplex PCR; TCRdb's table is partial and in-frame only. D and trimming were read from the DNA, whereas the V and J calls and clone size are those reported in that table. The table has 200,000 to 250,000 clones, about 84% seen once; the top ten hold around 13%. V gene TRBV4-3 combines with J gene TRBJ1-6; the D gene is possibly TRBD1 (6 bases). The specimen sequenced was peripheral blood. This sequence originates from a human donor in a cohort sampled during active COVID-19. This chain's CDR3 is CASSQGARGSPLHF. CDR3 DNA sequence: TGCGCTAGCAGCCAAGGAGCGAGGGGGTCACCCCTCCACTTT.